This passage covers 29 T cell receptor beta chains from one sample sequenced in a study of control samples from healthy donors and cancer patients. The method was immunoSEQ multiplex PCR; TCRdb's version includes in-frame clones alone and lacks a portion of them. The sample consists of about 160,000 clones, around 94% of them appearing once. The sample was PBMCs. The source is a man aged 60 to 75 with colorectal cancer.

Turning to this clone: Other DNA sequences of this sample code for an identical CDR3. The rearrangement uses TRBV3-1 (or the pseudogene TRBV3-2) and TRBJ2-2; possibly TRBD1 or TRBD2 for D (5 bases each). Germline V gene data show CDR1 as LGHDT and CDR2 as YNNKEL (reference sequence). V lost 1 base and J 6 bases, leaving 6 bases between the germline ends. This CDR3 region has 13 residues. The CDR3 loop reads CASSQGGAGELFF. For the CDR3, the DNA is TGTGCCAGCAGCCAAGGAGGGGCCGGGGAGCTGTTTTTT.

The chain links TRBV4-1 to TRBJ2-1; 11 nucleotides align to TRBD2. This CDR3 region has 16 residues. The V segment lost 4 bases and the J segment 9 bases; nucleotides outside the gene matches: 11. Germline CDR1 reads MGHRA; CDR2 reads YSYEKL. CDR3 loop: CASSPPASGGRGEQFF. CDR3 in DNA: TGCGCCAGCAGCCCTCCTGCTAGCGGGGGGCGGGGTGAGCAGTTCTTC.

The CDR3 sequence: CASSYDLYGYTF. The CDR3 nucleotides read TGTGCCAGCAGTTACGATCTCTATGGCTACACCTTC. The chain links TRBV6-6 to TRBJ1-2; no firm D call. Germline CDR1 reads MNHNY; CDR2 reads SVGAGI (reference sequence). This CDR3 comprises 12 residues. Trimming took off 2 bases at V and 4 bases at J, with 5 bases between the two ends.

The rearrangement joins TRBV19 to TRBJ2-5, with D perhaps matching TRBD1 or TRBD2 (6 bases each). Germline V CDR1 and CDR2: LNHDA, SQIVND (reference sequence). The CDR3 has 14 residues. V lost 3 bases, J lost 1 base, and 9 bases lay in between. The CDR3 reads CASSIPGAQETQYF. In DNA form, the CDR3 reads TGTGCCAGTAGTATCCCGGGGGCCCAAGAGACCCAGTACTTC.

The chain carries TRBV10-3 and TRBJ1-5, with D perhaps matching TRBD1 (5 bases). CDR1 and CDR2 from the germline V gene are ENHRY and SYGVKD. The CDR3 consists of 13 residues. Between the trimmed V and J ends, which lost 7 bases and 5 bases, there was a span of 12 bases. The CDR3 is CAITSGSDQPQHF. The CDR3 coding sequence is TGTGCCATCACCTCAGGGTCCGATCAGCCCCAGCATTTT.

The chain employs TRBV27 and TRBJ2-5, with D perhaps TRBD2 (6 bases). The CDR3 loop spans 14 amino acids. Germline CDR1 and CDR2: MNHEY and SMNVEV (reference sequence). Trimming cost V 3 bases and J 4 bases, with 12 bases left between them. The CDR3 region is CASSFGQGGETQYF. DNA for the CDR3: TGTGCCAGCAGTTTTGGGCAGGGAGGAGAGACCCAGTACTTC.

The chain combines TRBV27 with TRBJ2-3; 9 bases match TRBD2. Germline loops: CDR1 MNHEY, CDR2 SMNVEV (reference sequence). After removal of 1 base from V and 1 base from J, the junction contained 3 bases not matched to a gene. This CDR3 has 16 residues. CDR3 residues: CASSLFQRGGTDTQYF. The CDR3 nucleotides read TGTGCCAGCAGTTTATTTCAGCGGGGGGGCACAGATACGCAGTATTTT.

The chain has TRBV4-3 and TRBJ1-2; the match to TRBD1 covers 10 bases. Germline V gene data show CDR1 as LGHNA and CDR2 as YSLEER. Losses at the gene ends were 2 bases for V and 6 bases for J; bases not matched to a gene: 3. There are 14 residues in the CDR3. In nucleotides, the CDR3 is TGCGCCAGCAGCCAAAGACAGGGGGCAAATGGCTACACCTTC. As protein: CASSQRQGANGYTF.

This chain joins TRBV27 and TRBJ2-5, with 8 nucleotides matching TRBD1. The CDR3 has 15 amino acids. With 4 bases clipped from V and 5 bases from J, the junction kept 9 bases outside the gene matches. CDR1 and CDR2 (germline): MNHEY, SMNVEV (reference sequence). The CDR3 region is CASSSRQGSGETQYF. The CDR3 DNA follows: TGTGCCAGCAGTTCGCGACAGGGGTCGGGTGAGACCCAGTACTTC.

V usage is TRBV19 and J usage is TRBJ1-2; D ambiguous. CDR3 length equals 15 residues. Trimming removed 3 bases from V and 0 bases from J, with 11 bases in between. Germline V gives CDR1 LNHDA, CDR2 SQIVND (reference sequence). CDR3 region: CASSIGGDPNYGYTF. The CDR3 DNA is TGTGCCAGTAGTATCGGAGGAGACCCTAACTATGGCTACACCTTC.

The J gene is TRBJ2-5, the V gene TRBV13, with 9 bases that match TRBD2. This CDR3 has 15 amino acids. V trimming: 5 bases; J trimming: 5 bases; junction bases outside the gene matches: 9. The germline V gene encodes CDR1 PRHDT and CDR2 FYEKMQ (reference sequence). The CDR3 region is CASSTTGTSLETQYF. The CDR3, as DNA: TGTGCCAGCAGCACAACCGGGACTAGCCTCGAGACCCAGTACTTC.

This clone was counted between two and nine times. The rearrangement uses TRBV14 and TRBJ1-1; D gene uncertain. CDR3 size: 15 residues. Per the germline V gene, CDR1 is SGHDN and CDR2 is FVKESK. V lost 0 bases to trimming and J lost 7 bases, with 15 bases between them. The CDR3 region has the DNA TGTGCCAGCAGCCAAGATTGGGGAGACCCTAATGAAGCTTTCTTT. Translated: CASSQDWGDPNEAFF.

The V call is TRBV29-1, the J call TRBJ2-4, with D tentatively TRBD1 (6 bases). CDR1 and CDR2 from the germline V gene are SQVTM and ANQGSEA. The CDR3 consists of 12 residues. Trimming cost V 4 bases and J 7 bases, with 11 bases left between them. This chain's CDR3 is CSVGAGANIQYF. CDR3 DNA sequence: TGCAGCGTTGGGGCAGGGGCTAACATTCAGTACTTC.

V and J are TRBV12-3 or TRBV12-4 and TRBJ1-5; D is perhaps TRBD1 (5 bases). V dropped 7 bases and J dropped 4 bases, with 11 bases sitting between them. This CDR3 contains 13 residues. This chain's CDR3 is CASTGAVNQPQHF. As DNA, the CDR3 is TGTGCCAGCACCGGGGCGGTGAATCAGCCCCAGCATTTT.

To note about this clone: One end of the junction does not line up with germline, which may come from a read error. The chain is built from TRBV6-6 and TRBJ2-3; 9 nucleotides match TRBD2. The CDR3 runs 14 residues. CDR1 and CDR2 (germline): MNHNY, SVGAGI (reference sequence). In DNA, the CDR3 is TGTGCCTGCAGACTAGCGGTTAGCACAGATACGCAGTATTTT. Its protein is CACRLAVSTDTQYF.

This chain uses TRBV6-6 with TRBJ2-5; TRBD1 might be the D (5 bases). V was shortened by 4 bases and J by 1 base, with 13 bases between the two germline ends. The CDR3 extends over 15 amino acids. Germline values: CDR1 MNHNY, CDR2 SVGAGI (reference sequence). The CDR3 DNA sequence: TGTGCCAGCAGTTGGGGCAGCCTCCCCCAAGAGACCCAGTACTTC. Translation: CASSWGSLPQETQYF.

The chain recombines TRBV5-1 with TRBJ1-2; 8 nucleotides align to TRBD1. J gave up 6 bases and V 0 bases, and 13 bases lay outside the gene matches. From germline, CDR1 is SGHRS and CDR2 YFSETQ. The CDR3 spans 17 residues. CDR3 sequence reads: CASSLVLGTGVPDGYTF. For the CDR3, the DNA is TGCGCCAGCAGCTTGGTGCTAGGGACAGGCGTACCTGATGGCTACACCTTC. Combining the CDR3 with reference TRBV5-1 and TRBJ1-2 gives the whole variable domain KAGVTQTPRYLIKTRGQQVTLSCSPISGHRSVSWYQQTPGQGLQFLFEYFSETQRNKGNFPGRFSGRQFSNSRSEMNVSTLELGDSALYLCASSLVLGTGVPDGYTFGSGTRLTVV.

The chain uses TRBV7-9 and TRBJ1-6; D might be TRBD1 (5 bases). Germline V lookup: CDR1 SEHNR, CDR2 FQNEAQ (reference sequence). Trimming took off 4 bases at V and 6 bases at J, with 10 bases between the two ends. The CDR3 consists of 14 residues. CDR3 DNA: TGTGCCAGCAGCTCGGACACAATTAATTCACCCCTCCACTTT. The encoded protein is CASSSDTINSPLHF.

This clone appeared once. In nucleotides, the CDR3 is TGTGCCAGCAGCTCGACGGACAGGGATCGTGGTCAGCCCCAGCATTTT. Its protein is CASSSTDRDRGQPQHF. The V and J genes are TRBV7-8 and TRBJ1-5, with TRBD1 matching over 8 bases. This CDR3 is 16 amino acids long. The V and J ends lost 4 bases and 6 bases, in that order; junction bases with no gene match: 11. The germline V gene has CDR1 SGHVS and CDR2 FQNEAQ.

DNA of the CDR3: TGCGCCAGCAGCCAAGCCGCCAGGGTCTATGGCTACACCTTC. Translation: CASSQAARVYGYTF. The V and J genes are TRBV4-1 and TRBJ1-2; D might be TRBD1 (5 bases). The CDR3 extends over 14 amino acids. Trimming took off 1 base at V and 4 bases at J, with 10 bases between the two ends. Germline V gene sequence: CDR1 MGHRA, CDR2 YSYEKL.

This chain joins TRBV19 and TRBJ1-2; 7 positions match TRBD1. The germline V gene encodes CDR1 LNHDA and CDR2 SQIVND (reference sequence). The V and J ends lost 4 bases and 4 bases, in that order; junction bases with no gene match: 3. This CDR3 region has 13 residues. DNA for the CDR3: TGTGCCAGTAGTAGGGGACAGCTCTATGGCTACACCTTC. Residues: CASSRGQLYGYTF.

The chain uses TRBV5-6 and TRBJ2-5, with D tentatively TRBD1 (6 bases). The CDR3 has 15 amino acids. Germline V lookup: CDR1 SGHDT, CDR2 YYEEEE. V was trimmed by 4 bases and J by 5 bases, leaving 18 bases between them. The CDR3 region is CASSPLGTLRETQYF. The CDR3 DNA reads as TGTGCCAGCAGCCCTCTCGGGACATTGAGGGAGACCCAGTACTTC. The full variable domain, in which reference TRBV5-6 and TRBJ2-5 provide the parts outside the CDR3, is DAGVTQSPTHLIKTRGQQVTLRCSPKSGHDTVSWYQQALGQGPQFIFQYYEEEERQRGNFPDRFSGHQFPNYSSELNVNALLLGDSALYLCASSPLGTLRETQYFGPGTRLLVL.

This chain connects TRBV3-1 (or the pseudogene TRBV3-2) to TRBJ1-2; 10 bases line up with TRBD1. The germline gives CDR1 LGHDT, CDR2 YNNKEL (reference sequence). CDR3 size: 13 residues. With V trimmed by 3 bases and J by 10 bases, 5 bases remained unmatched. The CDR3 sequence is CASSHGTGEYYTF. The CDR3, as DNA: TGTGCCAGCAGCCACGGGACAGGGGAATACTACACCTTC.

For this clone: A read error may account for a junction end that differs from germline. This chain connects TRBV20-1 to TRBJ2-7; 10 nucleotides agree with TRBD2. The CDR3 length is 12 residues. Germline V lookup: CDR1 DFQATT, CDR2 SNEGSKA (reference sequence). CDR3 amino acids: CSASGLAGAPVF. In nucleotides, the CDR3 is TGCAGTGCTAGTGGGCTAGCGGGGGCCCCAGTCTTC.

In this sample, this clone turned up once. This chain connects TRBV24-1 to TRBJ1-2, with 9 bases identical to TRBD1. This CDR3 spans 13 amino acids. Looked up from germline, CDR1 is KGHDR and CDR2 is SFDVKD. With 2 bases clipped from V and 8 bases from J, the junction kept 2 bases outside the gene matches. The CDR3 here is CATSDSDRGGYTF. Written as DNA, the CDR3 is TGTGCCACCAGTGATTCGGACAGGGGCGGCTACACCTTC.

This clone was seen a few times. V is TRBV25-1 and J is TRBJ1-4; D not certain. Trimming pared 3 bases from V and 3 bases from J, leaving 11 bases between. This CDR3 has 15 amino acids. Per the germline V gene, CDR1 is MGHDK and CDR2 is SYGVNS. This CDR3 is CASSDSREPNEKLFF. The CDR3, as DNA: TGTGCCAGCAGTGATTCGAGGGAGCCTAATGAAAAACTGTTTTTT.

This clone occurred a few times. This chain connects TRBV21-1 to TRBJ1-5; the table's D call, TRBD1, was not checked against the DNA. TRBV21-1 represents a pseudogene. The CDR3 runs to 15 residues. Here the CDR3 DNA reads TGTGCCAGCCCCAAGGGGCAGGGGGGCAATCAGCCCCAGCATTTT. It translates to CASPKGQGGNQPQHF.

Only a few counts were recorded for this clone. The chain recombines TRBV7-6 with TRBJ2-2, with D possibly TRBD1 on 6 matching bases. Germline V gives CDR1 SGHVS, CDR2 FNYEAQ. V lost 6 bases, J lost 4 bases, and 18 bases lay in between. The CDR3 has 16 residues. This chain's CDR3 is CASSRMTGSGTGELFF. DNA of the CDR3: TGTGCCAGCAGTCGTATGACAGGCTCCGGCACCGGGGAGCTGTTTTTT.

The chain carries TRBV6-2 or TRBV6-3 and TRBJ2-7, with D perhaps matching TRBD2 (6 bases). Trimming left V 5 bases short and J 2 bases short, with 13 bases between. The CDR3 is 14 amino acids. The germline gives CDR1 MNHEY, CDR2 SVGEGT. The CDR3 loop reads CASSTGGAPYEQYF. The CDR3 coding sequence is TGTGCCAGCAGTACCGGGGGAGCGCCCTACGAGCAGTACTTC.